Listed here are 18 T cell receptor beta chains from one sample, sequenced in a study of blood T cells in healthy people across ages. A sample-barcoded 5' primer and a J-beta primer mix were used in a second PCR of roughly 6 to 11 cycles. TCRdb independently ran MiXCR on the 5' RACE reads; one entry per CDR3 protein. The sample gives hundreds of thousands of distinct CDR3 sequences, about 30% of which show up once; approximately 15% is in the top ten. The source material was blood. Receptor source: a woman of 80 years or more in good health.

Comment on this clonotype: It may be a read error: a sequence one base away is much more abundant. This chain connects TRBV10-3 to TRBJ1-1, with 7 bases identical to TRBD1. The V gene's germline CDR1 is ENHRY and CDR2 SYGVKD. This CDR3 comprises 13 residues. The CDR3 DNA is TGTGCCATCAGCCGGGGACAGAACATTGAAGCTTTCTTT. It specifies CAISRGQNIEAFF.

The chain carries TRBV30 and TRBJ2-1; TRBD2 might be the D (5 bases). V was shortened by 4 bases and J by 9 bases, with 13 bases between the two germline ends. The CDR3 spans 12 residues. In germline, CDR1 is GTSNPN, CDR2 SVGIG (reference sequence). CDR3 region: CAWTQRSGEQFF. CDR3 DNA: TGTGCCTGGACCCAGAGGAGCGGTGAGCAGTTCTTC.

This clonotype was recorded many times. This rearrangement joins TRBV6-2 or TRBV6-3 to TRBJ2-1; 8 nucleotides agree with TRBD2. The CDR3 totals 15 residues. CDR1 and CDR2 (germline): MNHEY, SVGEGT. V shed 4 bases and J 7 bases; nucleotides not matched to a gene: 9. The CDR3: CASSFSGLAGNEQFF. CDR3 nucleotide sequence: TGTGCCAGCAGTTTTTCCGGACTAGCTGGAAATGAGCAGTTCTTC.

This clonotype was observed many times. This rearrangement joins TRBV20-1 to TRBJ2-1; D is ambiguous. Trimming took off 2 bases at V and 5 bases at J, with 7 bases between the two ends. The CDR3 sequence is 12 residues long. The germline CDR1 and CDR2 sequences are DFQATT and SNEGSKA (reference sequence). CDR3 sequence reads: CSARSRNNEQFF. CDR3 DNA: TGCAGTGCTAGAAGCAGGAACAATGAGCAGTTCTTC.

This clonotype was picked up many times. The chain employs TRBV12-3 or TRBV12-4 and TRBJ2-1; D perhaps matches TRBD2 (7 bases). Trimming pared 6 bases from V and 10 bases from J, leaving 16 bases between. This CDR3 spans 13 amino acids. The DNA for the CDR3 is TGTGCCAGCAGCACCACAGGGAGGGGGGAGCAGTTCTTC. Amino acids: CASSTTGRGEQFF.

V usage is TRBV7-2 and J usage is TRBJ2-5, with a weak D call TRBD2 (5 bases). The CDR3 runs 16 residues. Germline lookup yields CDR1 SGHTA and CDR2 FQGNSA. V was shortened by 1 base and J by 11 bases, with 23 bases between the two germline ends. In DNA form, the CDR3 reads TGTGCCAGCAGCTTAGATATGTCAGCGGTTGGGCTAGAGCAGTACTTC. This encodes CASSLDMSAVGLEQYF.

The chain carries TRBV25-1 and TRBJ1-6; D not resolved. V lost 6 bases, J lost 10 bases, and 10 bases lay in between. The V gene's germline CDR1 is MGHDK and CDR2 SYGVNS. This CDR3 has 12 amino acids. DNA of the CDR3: TGTGCCAGCAGCGATCCATCATCACCCCTCCACTTT. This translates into CASSDPSSPLHF.

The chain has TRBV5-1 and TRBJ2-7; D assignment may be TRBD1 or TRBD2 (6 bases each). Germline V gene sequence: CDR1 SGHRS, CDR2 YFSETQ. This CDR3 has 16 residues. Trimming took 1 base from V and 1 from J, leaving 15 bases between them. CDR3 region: CASSLRGRGGSYEQYF. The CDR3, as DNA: TGCGCCAGCAGCTTGAGGGGGAGAGGAGGGTCCTACGAGCAGTACTTC.

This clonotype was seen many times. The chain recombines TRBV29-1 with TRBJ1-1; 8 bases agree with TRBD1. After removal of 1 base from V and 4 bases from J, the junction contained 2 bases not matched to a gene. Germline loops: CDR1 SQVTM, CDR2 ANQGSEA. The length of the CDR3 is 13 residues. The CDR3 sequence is CSVEGQGSTEAFF. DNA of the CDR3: TGCAGCGTTGAAGGACAGGGGAGCACTGAAGCTTTCTTT.

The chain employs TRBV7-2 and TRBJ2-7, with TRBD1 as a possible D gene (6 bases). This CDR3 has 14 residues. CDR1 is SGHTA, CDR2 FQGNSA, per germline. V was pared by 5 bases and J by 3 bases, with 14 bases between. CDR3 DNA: TGTGCCAGCAGCAATAACAGGGTCTTCTACGAGCAGTACTTC. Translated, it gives CASSNNRVFYEQYF.

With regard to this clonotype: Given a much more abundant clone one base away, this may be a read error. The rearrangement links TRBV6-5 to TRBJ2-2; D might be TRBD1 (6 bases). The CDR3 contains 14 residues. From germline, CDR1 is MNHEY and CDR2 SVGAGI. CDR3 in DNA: TGTGCCAGCAGGCAGGGGCTAATCACCGGGGAGCCGTTTTTT. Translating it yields CASRQGLITGEPFF.

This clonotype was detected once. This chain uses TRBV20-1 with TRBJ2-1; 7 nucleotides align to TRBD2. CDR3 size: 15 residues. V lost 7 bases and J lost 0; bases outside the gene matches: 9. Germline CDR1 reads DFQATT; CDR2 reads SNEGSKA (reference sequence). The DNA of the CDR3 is TGCAGTGTGGCTAGCGGAGGCGGCTCCTACAATGAGCAGTTCTTC. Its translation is CSVASGGGSYNEQFF.

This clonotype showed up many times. The CDR3 DNA reads as TGTGCCAGCAGCTCCGGGGTCTCCCCCACAGATACGCAGTATTTT. It encodes CASSSGVSPTDTQYF. The chain uses TRBV4-2 and TRBJ2-3; D perhaps matches TRBD2 (5 bases). Germline V gene sequence: CDR1 LGHNA, CDR2 YNFKEQ. The CDR3 is made up of 15 amino acids. The ends were cut back, 5 bases at V and 2 bases at J, with 14 bases in the middle.

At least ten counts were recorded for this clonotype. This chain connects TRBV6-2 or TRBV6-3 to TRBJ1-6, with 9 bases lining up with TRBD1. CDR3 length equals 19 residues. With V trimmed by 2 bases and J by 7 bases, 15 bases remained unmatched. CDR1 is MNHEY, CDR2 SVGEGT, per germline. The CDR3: CASSYRTGDVNGWNSPLHF. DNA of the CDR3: TGTGCCAGCAGTTACCGGACAGGGGATGTAAATGGTTGGAATTCACCCCTCCACTTT.

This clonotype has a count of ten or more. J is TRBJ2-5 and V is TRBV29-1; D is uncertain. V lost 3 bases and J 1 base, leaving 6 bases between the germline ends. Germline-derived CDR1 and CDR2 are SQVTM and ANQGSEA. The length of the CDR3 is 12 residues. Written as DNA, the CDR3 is TGCAGCGTTGACGATATCCAAGAGACCCAGTACTTC. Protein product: CSVDDIQETQYF.

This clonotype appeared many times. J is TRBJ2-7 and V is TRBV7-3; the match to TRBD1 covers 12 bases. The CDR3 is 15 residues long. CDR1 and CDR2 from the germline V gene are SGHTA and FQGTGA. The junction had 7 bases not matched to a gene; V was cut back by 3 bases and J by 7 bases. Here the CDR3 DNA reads TGTGCCAGCAGCTTCGCGGGACAGGGGGCTGGAGAGCAGTACTTC. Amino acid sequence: CASSFAGQGAGEQYF.

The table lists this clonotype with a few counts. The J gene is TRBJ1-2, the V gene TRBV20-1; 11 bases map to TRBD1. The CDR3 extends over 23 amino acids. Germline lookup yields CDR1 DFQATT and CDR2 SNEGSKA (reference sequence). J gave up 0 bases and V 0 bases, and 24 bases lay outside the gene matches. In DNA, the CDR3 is TGCAGTGCTAGAGATCTCCGAACCCGGAGGACAGGGGGCGACCTGTTAGCTAACTATGGCTACACCTTC. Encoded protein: CSARDLRTRRTGGDLLANYGYTF.

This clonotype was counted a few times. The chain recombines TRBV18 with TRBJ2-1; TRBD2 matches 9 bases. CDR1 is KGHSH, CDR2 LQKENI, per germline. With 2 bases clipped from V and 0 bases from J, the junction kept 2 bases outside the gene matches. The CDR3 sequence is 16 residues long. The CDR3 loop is CASSPETSGSYNEQFF. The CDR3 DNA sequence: TGTGCCAGCTCACCAGAGACTAGCGGCTCCTACAATGAGCAGTTCTTC. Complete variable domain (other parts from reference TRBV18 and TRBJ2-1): NAGVMQNPRHLVRRRGQEARLRCSPMKGHSHVYWYRQLPEEGLKFMVYLQKENIIDESGMPKERFSAEFPKEGPSILRIQQVVRGDSAAYFCASSPETSGSYNEQFFGPGTRLTVL.